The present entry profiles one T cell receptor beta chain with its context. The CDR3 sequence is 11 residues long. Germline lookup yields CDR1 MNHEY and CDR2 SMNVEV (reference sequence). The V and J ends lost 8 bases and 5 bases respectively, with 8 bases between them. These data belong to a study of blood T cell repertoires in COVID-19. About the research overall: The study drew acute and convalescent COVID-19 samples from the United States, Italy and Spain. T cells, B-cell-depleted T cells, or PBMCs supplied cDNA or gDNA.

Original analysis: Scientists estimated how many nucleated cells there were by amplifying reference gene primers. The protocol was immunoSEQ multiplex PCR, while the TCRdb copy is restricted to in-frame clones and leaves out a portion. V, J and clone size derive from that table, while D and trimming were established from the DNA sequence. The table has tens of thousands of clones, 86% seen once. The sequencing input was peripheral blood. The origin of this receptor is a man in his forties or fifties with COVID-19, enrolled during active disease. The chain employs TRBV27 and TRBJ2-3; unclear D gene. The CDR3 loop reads CASLRGDTQYF. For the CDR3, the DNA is TGTGCCAGCCTCCGCGGAGATACGCAGTATTTT.